This T cell receptor beta chain was recovered during a study of response to subunit inactivated influenza vaccine. The CDR3 loop spans 15 amino acids. CDR1 LNHNV and CDR2 YYDKDF come from the germline V gene (reference sequence). V shed 4 bases and J shed 4 bases, with 14 bases lying between them. TCRdb ran MiXCR on the RT-PCR reads and lists one entry per CDR3 protein. Here the sample spans 500,000 to 650,000 distinct CDR3 sequences, 6.5% to 8% being singletons. Findings of the study overall: Authors suggested each seasonal flu vaccination may recruit only limited numbers of new T cells.

This clonotype was observed a few times. As yet, its antigen is unknown. This rearrangement joins TRBV15 to TRBJ1-3; D remains unclear. This specimen was PBMCs from blood, taken less than 30 months after vaccination. This clonotype was sampled from a man aged 45 to 75 who received an inactivated influenza vaccine. CDR3 protein: CATSKTRSLGNTIYF. The CDR3 DNA reads TGTGCCACCAGCAAAACTAGAAGTCTCGGAAACACCATATATTTT.